This entry features one T cell receptor (beta chain) sequence. The sample belongs to a study of T-cell reconstitution after alpha-beta-depleted transplantation in children. The CDR3 length is 18 residues. V was pared by 6 bases and J by 0 bases, with 20 bases between. Germline CDR1 and CDR2: LGHNA and YSLEER. The authors prepared the TCRbeta library with unique molecular identifiers. MiXCR was run by TCRdb on the PCR reads, yielding one entry per CDR3 protein. The data show 190,000 or so distinct CDR3 sequences, approximately 6.8% seen once. The clonotype comes from a human donor who donated a stem cell graft to a child with Wiskott-Aldrich syndrome. J is TRBJ2-2 and V is TRBV4-3, with D possibly matching TRBD2 (6 bases). Material: PBMCs from the stem cell graft donor, obtained from the stem cell graft. Here the CDR3 reads CASSQSPPGTANTGELFF. CDR3 DNA sequence: TGCGCCAGCAGTCAGTCCCCCCCGGGGACTGCGAACACCGGGGAGCTGTTTTTT.